This T cell receptor (beta chain) was recovered during a study of blood T cell repertoires in COVID-19. The overall study: T cells, B-cell-depleted T cells, or PBMCs provided the cDNA or gDNA that served as material.

The CDR3 runs to 14 residues. CDR1 and CDR2 from the germline V gene are MNHEY and SVGAGI. The germline V and J ends were trimmed by 0 bases and 5 bases, with 7 bases remaining between them. The table came from immunoSEQ multiplex PCR; TCRdb's copy has only in-frame clones and leaves some out. The data hold about 75,000 clones, with almost 90% observed a single time. The TCR sequence derives from a human donor in a cohort sampled during active COVID-19. Source material: peripheral blood. This chain uses TRBV6-5 with TRBJ1-4; tentatively, D is TRBD1 (5 bases). This CDR3 reads CASSYSWTNEKLFF. CDR3 nucleotide sequence: TGTGCCAGCAGTTACTCGTGGACAAATGAAAAACTGTTTTTT.